Each of the 32 T cell receptor beta chains below was sequenced from the same sample in a study of early T cells in non-severe SARS-CoV-2 infection. TCRdb re-analysed the 5' RACE reads in MiXCR, keeping a single row per CDR3 protein. This table has about 69,000 distinct CDR3 sequences, approximately 4.5% appearing once. This specimen consisted of whole blood, obtained at baseline. These receptors all come from an adult who was a healthcare worker with PCR-confirmed SARS-CoV-2 infection or an uninfected control (not recorded which). The donor label of this sample is uncertain.

This clonotype was seen a handful of times. The V gene is TRBV6-5, the J gene TRBJ2-1; tentative D call: TRBD2 (6 bases). This CDR3 is built from 14 residues. V lost 6 bases and J 8 bases, leaving 17 bases between the germline ends. CDR1 is MNHEY, CDR2 SVGAGI, per germline. The CDR3 sequence: CASSYTYGDYEQFF. CDR3 bases: TGTGCCAGCAGCTACACGTATGGGGACTATGAGCAGTTCTTC.

This clonotype came up a few times. The V and J genes are TRBV28 and TRBJ2-1; D might be TRBD2 (6 bases). Germline assignment: CDR1 MDHEN and CDR2 SYDVKM. This CDR3 is 14 amino acids long. Trimming took 6 bases from V and 10 from J, leaving 19 bases between them. The chain's CDR3 is CASSPGLPLLEQFF. CDR3 DNA sequence: TGTGCCAGCAGCCCGGGACTCCCCCTCCTCGAGCAGTTCTTC.

This clonotype has at least ten counts. The V gene is TRBV7-8, the J gene TRBJ1-1; tentatively, D is TRBD1 (5 bases). Trimming took off 1 base at V and 5 bases at J, with 11 bases between the two ends. The CDR3 extends over 14 amino acids. Germline V gives CDR1 SGHVS, CDR2 FQNEAQ. The DNA for the CDR3 is TGTGCCAGCAGCTTAGGTTCAGGGACGACTGAAGCTTTCTTT. Its protein product is CASSLGSGTTEAFF. Based on the CDR3 plus reference TRBV7-8 and TRBJ1-1, the full variable domain is GAGVSQSPRYKVAKRGQDVALRCDPISGHVSLFWYQQALGQGPEFLTYFQNEAQLDKSGLPSDRFFAERPEGSVSTLKIQRTQQEDSAVYLCASSLGSGTTEAFFGQGTRLTVV.

This clonotype has at least ten counts. The gene calls are TRBV28 and TRBJ2-3, with TRBD1 matching 9 bases. V lost 6 bases to trimming and J lost 4 bases; unmatched junction nucleotides: 11. This CDR3 is built from 16 residues. Germline V gene lookup returns CDR1 MDHEN and CDR2 SYDVKM. The CDR3 DNA is TGTGCCAGCAGCCTTAGGCCGGGACAGGGTTCAGATACGCAGTATTTT. This gives the protein CASSLRPGQGSDTQYF.

The table lists this clonotype with a few counts. The CDR3: CASSDRDTGELFF. The CDR3 DNA reads as TGTGCCAGCAGTGACAGGGACACCGGGGAGCTGTTTTTT. This chain joins TRBV6-4 and TRBJ2-2; D is uncertain. Per the germline V gene, CDR1 is MRHNA and CDR2 is SNTAGT. The ends were cut back, 2 bases at V and 3 bases at J, with 4 bases in the middle. This CDR3 has 13 residues.

Only a few counts were recorded for this clonotype. V gene TRBV7-9 combines with J gene TRBJ2-3; D assignment may be TRBD1 or TRBD2 (5 bases each). Germline assignment: CDR1 SEHNR and CDR2 FQNEAQ (reference sequence). The V end was cut by 4 bases, the J end by 6 bases, with 14 bases between. The CDR3 is 14 amino acids. In DNA, the CDR3 is TGTGCCAGCAGCTGGGGACCCAGTCCGGATACGCAGTATTTT. Amino acid sequence: CASSWGPSPDTQYF.

The chain is built from TRBV7-9 and TRBJ1-1, with D possibly TRBD1 on 5 matching bases. The CDR3 is 12 amino acids. V gave up 4 bases and J gave up 11 bases, with 14 bases separating them. Germline lookup yields CDR1 SEHNR and CDR2 FQNEAQ (reference sequence). The CDR3 spells CASSSVTWGAFF. The CDR3 nucleotides read TGTGCCAGCAGCTCTGTTACATGGGGGGCTTTCTTT.

Ten or more counts support this clonotype. The chain has TRBV6-2 or TRBV6-3 and TRBJ2-7; D uncertain. The germline V and J ends were trimmed by 7 bases and 1 base, with 11 bases remaining between them. CDR3 length: 13 amino acids. Germline V CDR1 and CDR2: MNHEY, SVGEGT. The DNA for the CDR3 is TGTGCCAGCACCATAGGATTTTCCTACGAGCAGTACTTC. Translating it yields CASTIGFSYEQYF.

Of note for this clonotype: Just one base apart from a much larger clone, this may be a read error. CDR3 nucleotides: TGTGCCAGTAGTATGGGACTCGCAGCTAATGAAAAACTGTTTTTT. Its translation: CASSMGLAANEKLFF. V and J are TRBV19 and TRBJ1-4, with TRBD1 as a possible D gene (5 bases). Germline assignment: CDR1 LNHDA and CDR2 SQIVND (reference sequence). Trimming pared 3 bases from V and 3 bases from J, leaving 11 bases between. The CDR3 has 15 amino acids.

This clonotype was detected many times. The rearrangement links TRBV20-1 to TRBJ2-7; D may be TRBD2 (6 bases). The CDR3 has 13 amino acids. Trimming shortened V by 3 bases and J by 3 bases, and 12 bases separated the two germline ends. The germline CDR1 and CDR2 sequences are DFQATT and SNEGSKA (reference sequence). The CDR3 loop is CSARGGLIYEQYF. The CDR3 DNA reads TGCAGTGCTAGGGGGGGTCTGATCTACGAGCAGTACTTC.

The CDR3 region is CASSVVSGYNEQFF. Written as DNA, the CDR3 is TGTGCCAGCAGCGTAGTCAGCGGCTACAATGAGCAGTTCTTC. This chain uses TRBV9 with TRBJ2-1; D is possibly TRBD2 (5 bases). Germline-derived CDR1 and CDR2 are SGDLS and YYNGEE. This CDR3 comprises 14 residues. V was shortened by 0 bases and J by 3 bases, with 7 bases between the two germline ends.

This clonotype was counted between two and nine times. The J gene is TRBJ2-7, the V gene TRBV11-2; 9 bases are a match to TRBD2. CDR3 length equals 17 residues. V dropped 0 bases and J dropped 1; count of bases not matched to a gene: 7. In germline, CDR1 is SGHAT, CDR2 FQNNGV. CDR3 in amino acids: CASSLDNQRGASYEQYF. DNA of the CDR3: TGTGCCAGCAGCTTAGATAACCAGCGGGGGGCATCCTACGAGCAGTACTTC.

The chain carries TRBV3-1 and TRBJ2-7; 7 bases map to TRBD1. The CDR3 runs 14 residues. With 4 bases clipped from V and 2 bases from J, the junction kept 5 bases outside the gene matches. The germline CDR1 and CDR2 sequences are LGHDT and YNNKEL (reference sequence). The CDR3 region is CASSRGQSPYEQYF. CDR3 coding DNA: TGTGCCAGCAGCCGGGGACAGTCGCCCTACGAGCAGTACTTC.

This clonotype was recorded many times. The rearrangement links TRBV5-1 to TRBJ2-5, with D perhaps given as TRBD1 or TRBD2 (5 bases each). The CDR3 has 14 amino acids. The germline gives CDR1 SGHRS, CDR2 YFSETQ. V shed 2 bases and J shed 5 bases, with 13 bases lying between them. The CDR3, as DNA: TGCGCCAGCAGCTTACTGGGGACGGCGGAGACCCAGTACTTC. Translation gives CASSLLGTAETQYF.

This clonotype was recorded many times. The gene calls are TRBV7-9 and TRBJ1-6; D uncertain. Trimming shortened V by 5 bases and J by 9 bases, and 20 bases separated the two germline ends. Germline V gene lookup returns CDR1 SEHNR and CDR2 FQNEAQ (reference sequence). The CDR3 covers 16 residues. CDR3 DNA: TGTGCCAGCAGCGAGGGCCTAATAGGGTCAAGTTCACCCCTCCACTTT. This gives the protein CASSEGLIGSSSPLHF.

The genes are TRBV12-3 or TRBV12-4 and TRBJ2-7, with D possibly being TRBD1 (5 bases). The CDR3 totals 13 residues. Deletions cut 6 bases from V and 0 bases from J, with 9 bases between. This chain's CDR3 is CASRKQVSYEQYF. For the CDR3, the DNA is TGTGCCAGCAGAAAACAGGTCTCCTACGAGCAGTACTTC.

This clonotype has a handful of counts. The chain recombines TRBV27 with TRBJ1-6; 8 bases are a match to TRBD1. Per germline, CDR1 MNHEY and CDR2 SMNVEV (reference sequence). The CDR3 runs to 17 residues. Trimming at V came to 0 bases and at J to 4 bases, leaving 5 bases not matched to a gene. This CDR3 is CASSLSRDRRYNSPLHF. DNA of the CDR3: TGTGCCAGCAGTTTATCCCGGGACAGGAGATATAATTCACCCCTCCACTTT.

This clonotype was seen many times. The gene calls are TRBV7-6 and TRBJ2-7; 8 bases map to TRBD2. J gave up 2 bases and V 4 bases, and 7 bases lay outside the gene matches. The germline V gene encodes CDR1 SGHVS and CDR2 FNYEAQ. This CDR3 has 15 amino acids. The CDR3 DNA reads TGTGCCAGCAGCTCTGGGACGGGGGGGGCCTACGAGCAGTACTTC. It yields the protein CASSSGTGGAYEQYF.

The rearrangement joins TRBV14 to TRBJ1-4, with a possible D match to TRBD1 (5 bases). V lost 4 bases and J lost 7, with 19 bases in between. The V gene's germline CDR1 is SGHDN and CDR2 FVKESK. The CDR3 has 16 residues. The CDR3 reads CASSPSIRQSGEKLFF. The CDR3 DNA reads TGTGCCAGCAGCCCTTCAATTCGACAGTCTGGTGAAAAACTGTTTTTT.

This clonotype was found a few times. One end of the junction is discordant with germline, which a read error may explain. This chain joins TRBV10-3 and TRBJ2-1; TRBD2 matches 8 bases. Per germline, CDR1 ENHRY and CDR2 SYGVKD. This CDR3 contains 14 residues. CDR3 bases: TGTGCCACCCACGGGGGGGCCATAAACAATGAGGAGTTCTTC. Residues: CATHGGAINNEEFF.

This clonotype occurred many times. The chain links TRBV7-6 to TRBJ1-6; 7 bases fit TRBD1. CDR3 length: 17 amino acids. CDR1 SGHVS and CDR2 FNYEAQ come from the germline V gene. V lost 1 base and J lost 8; bases outside the gene matches: 11. CDR3 protein: CASSLGQGVVIYSPLHF. The CDR3 coding sequence is TGTGCCAGCAGCTTAGGGCAGGGGGTAGTGATTTATTCACCCCTCCACTTT.

This clonotype was detected many times. The J gene is TRBJ1-1, the V gene TRBV27; tentatively, D is TRBD1 (6 bases). CDR1 is MNHEY and CDR2 is SMNVEV in the germline V gene (reference sequence). The germline V and J ends were trimmed by 6 bases and 0 bases, with 14 bases remaining between them. This CDR3 comprises 15 residues. As DNA, the CDR3 is TGTGCCAGCAGCTATAACAGGGACTTGAACACTGAAGCTTTCTTT. It yields the protein CASSYNRDLNTEAFF.

The sample holds a few counts of this clonotype. As DNA, the CDR3 is TGCGCCAGCGGCCGGAACAGGGTGCGGGAAAAACTGTTTTTT. Translating it yields CASGRNRVREKLFF. V and J are TRBV4-3 and TRBJ1-4, with D perhaps matching TRBD1 (6 bases). Germline lookup yields CDR1 LGHNA and CDR2 YSLEER. Trimming shortened V by 8 bases and J by 8 bases, and 18 bases separated the two germline ends. This CDR3 has 14 amino acids.

This clonotype was recorded at least ten times. The chain combines TRBV25-1 with TRBJ2-7, with TRBD1 matching 9 bases. There are 14 residues in the CDR3. V dropped 4 bases and J dropped 2; count of bases not matched to a gene: 3. The V gene's germline CDR1 is MGHDK and CDR2 SYGVNS. CDR3 nucleotide sequence: TGTGCCAGCAGTGGGAGGACAGGGGCCTACGAGCAGTACTTC. Translated, it gives CASSGRTGAYEQYF.

The chain is built from TRBV3-1 and TRBJ1-5, with a tentative D call TRBD1 (6 bases). Germline CDR1 reads LGHDT; CDR2 reads YNNKEL (reference sequence). This CDR3 region has 14 residues. Trimming took 1 base from V and 7 from J, leaving 11 bases between them. The DNA for the CDR3 is TGTGCCAGCAGCCAAGGGAGGGGGGGACAGCCCCAGCATTTT. Its protein is CASSQGRGGQPQHF. Variable domain in full (rest from reference TRBV3-1 and TRBJ1-5): DTAVSQTPKYLVTQMGNDKSIKCEQNLGHDTMYWYKQDSKKFLKIMFSYNNKELIINETVPNRFSPKSPDKAHLNLHINSLELGDSAVYFCASSQGRGGQPQHFGDGTRLSIL.

This clonotype was picked up a small number of times. The chain joins TRBV3-1 to TRBJ2-2; D gene ambiguous. The length of the CDR3 is 14 residues. V gave up 6 bases and J gave up 0 bases, with 8 bases separating them. Looked up from germline, CDR1 is LGHDT and CDR2 is YNNKEL (reference sequence). In nucleotides, the CDR3 is TGTGCCAGCAGGAGACGCTCGAACACCGGGGAGCTGTTTTTT. Translated, it gives CASRRRSNTGELFF.

This clonotype was observed a handful of times. This chain connects TRBV5-1 to TRBJ1-2; D ambiguous. V was trimmed by 0 bases and J by 4 bases, leaving 10 bases between them. The CDR3 extends over 14 amino acids. CDR1 is SGHRS and CDR2 is YFSETQ in the germline V gene. The CDR3 DNA is TGCGCCAGCAGCTTGGTTCGGGAGTTCTATGGCTACACCTTC. Translated, it gives CASSLVREFYGYTF.

This clonotype has more than one count but fewer than ten. This chain uses TRBV5-4 with TRBJ2-2, with TRBD1 matching over 8 bases. The CDR3 totals 16 residues. Germline assignment: CDR1 SGHNT and CDR2 YYREEE (reference sequence). The V segment lost 4 bases and the J segment 1 base; nucleotides outside the gene matches: 6. For the CDR3, the DNA is TGTGCCAGCAGCCCTGGACAGGGCAGGAACACCGGGGAGCTGTTTTTT. The encoded protein is CASSPGQGRNTGELFF.

The sample holds many counts of this clonotype. The chain recombines TRBV11-2 with TRBJ2-3; D uncertain. The V end lost 1 base, the J end lost 1 base, and 12 bases lay between the germline ends. Per germline, CDR1 SGHAT and CDR2 FQNNGV. This CDR3 comprises 16 residues. CDR3 nucleotide sequence: TGTGCCAGCAGCTTAGTTTCGGCTCGCCGCACAGATACGCAGTATTTT. This translates into CASSLVSARRTDTQYF.

The sample holds many counts of this clonotype. The chain joins TRBV27 to TRBJ2-7; 7 nucleotides agree with TRBD2. CDR1 and CDR2 (germline): MNHEY, SMNVEV (reference sequence). CDR3 length equals 12 residues. Germline trimming cut 5 bases from V and 6 bases from J; bases unmatched to any gene: 4. The CDR3 is CASSPIAGEQYF. The CDR3 DNA sequence: TGTGCCAGCAGTCCGATAGCGGGCGAGCAGTACTTC.

This clonotype showed up just a few times. This rearrangement joins TRBV7-9 to TRBJ2-5; D is perhaps TRBD1 or TRBD2 (7 bases each). V dropped 5 bases and J dropped 5 bases, with 21 bases sitting between them. The CDR3 length is 16 residues. Germline V CDR1 and CDR2: SEHNR, FQNEAQ (reference sequence). In DNA form, the CDR3 reads TGTGCCAGCAGCCAGCAGAGACAGGGACTAAGTGAGACCCAGTACTTC. Encoded protein: CASSQQRQGLSETQYF.

The chain combines TRBV7-6 with TRBJ1-4; 10 bases fit TRBD1. With V trimmed by 5 bases and J by 10 bases, 10 bases remained unmatched. From germline, CDR1 is SGHVS and CDR2 FNYEAQ. The CDR3 sequence is 15 residues long. This CDR3 reads CASSPMGQGRGKLFF. As DNA, the CDR3 is TGTGCCAGCAGCCCCATGGGACAGGGGAGGGGAAAACTGTTTTTT.